What follows are 24 T cell receptor beta chains derived from one specimen sequenced in a study of shared clonotypes between healthy human individuals. The assay was immunoSEQ multiplex PCR, and TCRdb's table has in-frame clones only and misses some. The sample has about 520,000 clones, about 96% seen once; the top ten hold about 0.064%. The sequencing input was naive CD4+ T cells sorted from blood. As to subset: CD45RA+ positively selected. The receptors originated from a young woman in good health.

The chain joins TRBV7-7 to TRBJ2-7, with 7 bases aligning to TRBD2. The CDR3 covers 15 residues. From germline, CDR1 is SSHAT and CDR2 FNYEAQ (reference sequence). V shed 2 bases and J 3 bases; nucleotides not matched to a gene: 7. The DNA of the CDR3 is TGTGCCAGCAGCTTACGACTAGCCGCGATCTACGAGCAGTACTTC. It specifies CASSLRLAAIYEQYF.

In its sample, this clone was seen once. The CDR3 sequence: CASSDSGNTIYF. The DNA for the CDR3 is TGTGCCAGCAGTGACTCCGGAAACACCATATATTTT. This sequence joins TRBV6-4 and TRBJ1-3; D is unclear. Trimming left V 0 bases short and J 4 bases short, with 1 base between. There are 12 residues in the CDR3. CDR1 and CDR2 (germline): MRHNA, SNTAGT.

This chain joins TRBV9 and TRBJ1-2; TRBD1 aligns across 7 bases. J was trimmed by 7 bases and V by 0 bases; bases with no gene match: 15. CDR3 size: 17 residues. The germline V gene encodes CDR1 SGDLS and CDR2 YYNGEE. This chain's CDR3 is CASSVVDVGRGTIGYTF. The CDR3, as DNA: TGTGCCAGCAGCGTAGTGGACGTTGGCAGGGGGACCATTGGCTACACCTTC.

The V call is TRBV28, the J call TRBJ1-5; 7 bases fit TRBD1. Per the germline V gene, CDR1 is MDHEN and CDR2 is SYDVKM. The CDR3 spans 17 residues. V gave up 6 bases and J gave up 5 bases; unmatched junction bases: 16. CDR3 sequence (DNA): TGTGCCAGCAGGACTGCCCGACAGGGCAGAGACTATCAGCCCCAGCATTTT. Translating it yields CASRTARQGRDYQPQHF.

The chain joins TRBV27 to TRBJ2-1, with TRBD1 as a possible D gene (5 bases). The V and J ends lost 4 bases and 6 bases respectively, with 16 bases between them. Germline V gene sequence: CDR1 MNHEY, CDR2 SMNVEV (reference sequence). This CDR3 is built from 15 residues. The CDR3 loop reads CASSSPPRGRNEQFF. In DNA, the CDR3 is TGTGCCAGCAGTTCGCCCCCTAGGGGTCGCAATGAGCAGTTCTTC.

This clone was counted once. The rearrangement links TRBV30 to TRBJ2-6, with 9 bases that match TRBD1. The CDR3 loop spans 15 amino acids. V shed 6 bases, J shed 0 bases, and the junction held 3 bases outside the gene matches. The germline V gene encodes CDR1 GTSNPN and CDR2 SVGIG (reference sequence). CDR3 sequence: CACGQGSSGANVLTF. The CDR3 coding sequence is TGTGCCTGTGGACAGGGGAGCTCTGGGGCCAACGTCCTGACTTTC. Full variable domain (missing parts from reference TRBV30 and TRBJ2-6): SQTIHQWPATLVQPVGSPLSLECTVEGTSNPNLYWYRQAAGRGLQLLFYSVGIGQISSEVPQNLSASRPQDRQFILSSKKLLLSDSGFYLCACGQGSSGANVLTFGAGSRLTVL.

V is TRBV5-4 and J is TRBJ1-2; D is perhaps TRBD1 (5 bases). The CDR3 spans 15 residues. Trimming took 5 bases from V and 4 from J, leaving 18 bases between them. Per germline, CDR1 SGHNT and CDR2 YYREEE (reference sequence). The CDR3 nucleotides are TGTGCCAGCAGTCAGAGGACCAGGGAAATCTATGGCTACACCTTC. It translates to CASSQRTREIYGYTF.

The table lists this clone with a count of one. The rearrangement uses TRBV7-3 and TRBJ2-3; D is unclear. The CDR3 runs 15 residues. Germline V gene sequence: CDR1 SGHTA, CDR2 FQGTGA. Between the trimmed V and J ends, which lost 5 bases and 0 bases, there was a span of 12 bases. CDR3 coding DNA: TGTGCCAGCAGCCCAATGAGAACTAGCACAGATACGCAGTATTTT. Its translation: CASSPMRTSTDTQYF.

This clone has just one count. The V call is TRBV27, the J call TRBJ1-5, with 8 bases lining up with TRBD1. Unmatched junction bases numbered 10, after V lost 6 bases and J lost 0 bases. Germline V gene sequence: CDR1 MNHEY, CDR2 SMNVEV (reference sequence). This CDR3 region has 17 residues. The CDR3 coding sequence is TGTGCCAGCAGACGACAGGGGACGGCATATAGCAATCAGCCCCAGCATTTT. Protein sequence: CASRRQGTAYSNQPQHF.

The chain has TRBV7-9 and TRBJ2-5; 10 positions match TRBD1. With the DNA end fitting TRBJ2-7 better, the J assignment may be wrong. CDR3 length: 17 residues. Germline loops: CDR1 SEHNR, CDR2 FQNEAQ (reference sequence). The CDR3 DNA reads as TGTGCCAGCAGCTTAGCGGGGACAGGGGAAGTGGCCTACGAGCAGTACTTC. Protein sequence: CASSLAGTGEVAYEQYF.

J is TRBJ2-7 and V is TRBV1. TRBV1 is flagged as a pseudogene. The CDR3 extends over 18 amino acids. This chain's CDR3 is CTSSPNRPAIESSYEQYF. CDR3 DNA sequence: TGCACCAGCAGCCCAAATCGCCCAGCAATCGAGAGCTCCTACGAGCAGTACTTC.

J is TRBJ1-1 and V is TRBV5-1; no firm D call. With 2 bases removed from V and 8 bases from J, the gap between germline ends came to 13 bases. The germline gives CDR1 SGHRS, CDR2 YFSETQ. The CDR3 has 13 amino acids. The CDR3 DNA reads TGCGCCAGCAGCTTAGACCTTCCGGGGGAAGCTTTCTTT. Translation: CASSLDLPGEAFF.

V gene TRBV7-9 combines with J gene TRBJ2-1; no clear D. Deletions cut 1 base from V and 7 bases from J, with 11 bases between. The V gene's germline CDR1 is SEHNR and CDR2 FQNEAQ (reference sequence). This CDR3 is built from 14 residues. The CDR3 here is CASSLVPTGNEQFF. Written as DNA, the CDR3 is TGTGCCAGCAGCTTAGTGCCGACGGGTAATGAGCAGTTCTTC. Drawing the rest from reference TRBV7-9 and TRBJ2-1, the complete variable domain is DTGVSQNPRHKITKRGQNVTFRCDPISEHNRLYWYRQTLGQGPEFLTYFQNEAQLEKSRLLSDRFSAERPKGSFSTLEIQRTEQGDSAMYLCASSLVPTGNEQFFGPGTRLTVL.

The rearrangement links TRBV2 to TRBJ1-2; TRBD1 matches at 11 bases. CDR3 length: 14 residues. Trimming cost V 5 bases and J 7 bases; bases outside gene matches: 6. Per the germline V gene, CDR1 is SNHLY and CDR2 is FYNNEI. The CDR3 is CASSSDRGRFGYTF. The CDR3 coding sequence is TGTGCCAGCAGTTCGGACAGGGGGCGGTTTGGCTACACCTTC.

This chain links TRBV9 with TRBJ1-2; possibly TRBD1 for D (5 bases). The CDR3 contains 14 residues. Germline V lookup: CDR1 SGDLS, CDR2 YYNGEE. Deletions cut 1 base from V and 5 bases from J, with 12 bases between. The CDR3 is CASSVSTGEYGYTF. CDR3 bases: TGTGCCAGCAGCGTAAGTACAGGAGAATATGGCTACACCTTC.

The CDR3: CASRDRSPAYYGYTF. For the CDR3, the DNA is TGTGCCAGCAGAGACAGGTCCCCCGCGTACTATGGCTACACCTTC. This sequence joins TRBV28 and TRBJ1-2, with D perhaps matching TRBD1 (6 bases). The CDR3 is 15 amino acids. Trimming shortened V by 6 bases and J by 3 bases, and 17 bases separated the two germline ends. Germline CDR1 is MDHEN and CDR2 is SYDVKM.

The chain has TRBV2 and TRBJ2-7; D assignment may be TRBD1 or TRBD2 (5 bases each). The CDR3 is 15 amino acids. Germline V gives CDR1 SNHLY, CDR2 FYNNEI. Trimming left V 5 bases short and J 1 base short, with 15 bases between. Here the CDR3 reads CASSLGTMTSYEQYF. Written as DNA, the CDR3 is TGTGCCAGCAGTTTGGGGACGATGACATCCTACGAGCAGTACTTC.

The chain carries TRBV5-4 and TRBJ2-3; 8 bases match TRBD2. The CDR3 covers 15 residues. The germline V gene encodes CDR1 SGHNT and CDR2 YYREEE (reference sequence). The V and J ends lost 1 base and 3 bases, in that order; junction bases with no gene match: 4. CDR3 protein: CASSLSGGPTDTQYF. CDR3 nucleotide sequence: TGTGCCAGCAGCTTGTCGGGAGGGCCAACAGATACGCAGTATTTT. The entire variable domain, with the rest obtained from reference TRBV5-4 and TRBJ2-3, is as follows: ETGVTQSPTHLIKTRGQQVTLRCSSQSGHNTVSWYQQALGQGPQFIFQYYREEENGRGNFPPRFSGLQFPNYSSELNVNALELDDSALYLCASSLSGGPTDTQYFGPGTRLTVL.

This chain joins TRBV18 and TRBJ2-3, with 11 bases aligning to TRBD2. V lost 5 bases and J lost 5; bases outside the gene matches: 9. CDR1 is KGHSH and CDR2 is LQKENI in the germline V gene. This CDR3 region has 16 residues. CDR3 DNA: TGTGCCAGCTCATCCGAACTAGCGGGAGTAGGAGATACGCAGTATTTT. This encodes CASSSELAGVGDTQYF.

J is TRBJ2-1 and V is TRBV5-1; D gene ambiguous. The V end was cut by 4 bases, the J end by 9 bases, with 17 bases between. CDR3 length: 14 amino acids. Germline lookup yields CDR1 SGHRS and CDR2 YFSETQ. The CDR3 DNA reads as TGCGCCAGCAGCCTATCGGCAGGATCCAGTGAGCAGTTCTTC. Protein: CASSLSAGSSEQFF.

The chain is built from TRBV18 and TRBJ2-4, with TRBD2 identical over 7 bases. The germline CDR1 and CDR2 sequences are KGHSH and LQKENI. The CDR3 has 16 residues. V shed 5 bases, J shed 0 bases, and the junction held 7 bases outside the gene matches. The CDR3, as DNA: TGTGCCAGCTCAAGCGGGACGGCACTAGCCAAAAACATTCAGTACTTC. Its protein is CASSSGTALAKNIQYF.

The chain employs TRBV6-1 and TRBJ1-3; TRBD1 agrees at 7 bases. V trimming: 5 bases; J trimming: 0 bases; junction bases outside the gene matches: 1. Per the germline V gene, CDR1 is MNHNS and CDR2 is SASEGT. The CDR3 length is 14 residues. CDR3 in DNA: TGTGCCAGCAGTACAGGGGTCTCTGGAAACACCATATATTTT. Its translation is CASSTGVSGNTIYF.

This clone is a singleton in its sample. Other DNA sequences in this specimen translate into the identical CDR3. The chain couples TRBV30 to TRBJ1-5; no clear D gene. Germline V gene sequence: CDR1 GTSNPN, CDR2 SVGIG (reference sequence). V lost 0 bases and J 7 bases, leaving 10 bases between the germline ends. This CDR3 has 13 amino acids. In nucleotides, the CDR3 is TGTGCCTGGAGTGTACGAGGGCAACAGCCCCAGCATTTT. Protein sequence: CAWSVRGQQPQHF.

The rearrangement joins TRBV9 to TRBJ2-5; D gene ambiguous. V lost 5 bases and J lost 1, with 15 bases in between. This CDR3 is 15 amino acids long. Germline V CDR1 and CDR2: SGDLS, YYNGEE. This chain's CDR3 is CASRKGLEGQETQYF. In DNA, the CDR3 is TGTGCCAGCAGAAAAGGGCTGGAAGGCCAAGAGACCCAGTACTTC.